The source of this T cell receptor (beta chain) is a study of blood T cell repertoires in COVID-19. TCRdb keeps only in-frame clones here, not all; method: immunoSEQ multiplex PCR. The table includes roughly 62,000 clones, roughly 89% detected once. The CDR3 runs to 11 residues. The germline V gene has CDR1 GTSNPN and CDR2 SVGIG (reference sequence). With 8 bases clipped from V and 6 bases from J, the junction kept 4 bases outside the gene matches. The sequence was collected from a human donor in a cohort sampled during active COVID-19. The rearrangement joins TRBV30 to TRBJ2-1, with TRBD2 matching 7 bases. The sequencing sample was made of peripheral blood. The CDR3 sequence: CARLAGNEQFF. DNA of the CDR3: TGTGCCCGACTAGCTGGCAATGAGCAGTTCTTC.